This T cell receptor (beta chain) appears in the sequencing data of a study of T cell responses to AZD1222 COVID-19 vaccine. Study-wide context: Second-dose recipients at about 4 or about 12 weeks were treated as one pooled group.

Libraries were prepared by immunoSEQ multiplex PCR; TCRdb keeps only in-frame clonotypes and omits some of them. The table has some 140,000 clones, 85% to 90% seen once. This CDR3 comprises 13 residues. The germline gives CDR1 KGHDR, CDR2 SFDVKD. Trimming stripped 2 bases from V and 6 bases from J, with 6 bases between. The receptor was derived from an adult in good health. Sequenced material: peripheral blood, taken on day 0 of AZD1222 vaccination. J is TRBJ2-2 and V is TRBV24-1; D not resolved. CDR3 sequence (DNA): TGTGCCACCAGTGATTATCCAGCCGGGGAGCTGTTTTTT. Amino acids: CATSDYPAGELFF.